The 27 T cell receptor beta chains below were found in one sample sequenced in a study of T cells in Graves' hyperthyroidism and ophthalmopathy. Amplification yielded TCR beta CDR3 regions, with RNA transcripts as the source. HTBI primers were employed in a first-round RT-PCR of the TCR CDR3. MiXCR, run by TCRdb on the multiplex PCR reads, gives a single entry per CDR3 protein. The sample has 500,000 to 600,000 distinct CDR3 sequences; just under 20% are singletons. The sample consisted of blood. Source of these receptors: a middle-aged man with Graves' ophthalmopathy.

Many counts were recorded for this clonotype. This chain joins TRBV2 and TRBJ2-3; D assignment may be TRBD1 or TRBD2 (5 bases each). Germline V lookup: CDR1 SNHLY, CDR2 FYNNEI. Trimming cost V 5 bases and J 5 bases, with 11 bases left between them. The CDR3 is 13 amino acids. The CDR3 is CASSPRGEDTQYF. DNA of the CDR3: TGTGCCAGCAGTCCGAGGGGTGAAGATACGCAGTATTTT.

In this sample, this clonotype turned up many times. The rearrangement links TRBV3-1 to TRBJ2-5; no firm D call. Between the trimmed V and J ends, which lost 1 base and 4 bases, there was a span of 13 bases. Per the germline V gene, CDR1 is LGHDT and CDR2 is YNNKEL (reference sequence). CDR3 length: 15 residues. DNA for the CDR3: TGTGCCAGCAGCCAAGGGGCTTCCACCCGAGAGACCCAGTACTTC. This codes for CASSQGASTRETQYF.

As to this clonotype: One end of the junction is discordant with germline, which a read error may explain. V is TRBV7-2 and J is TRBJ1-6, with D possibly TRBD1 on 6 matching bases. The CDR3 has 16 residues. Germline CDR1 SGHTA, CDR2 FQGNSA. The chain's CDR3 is CASSSAWGAPYSPLNF. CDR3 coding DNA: TGTGCCAGCAGCTCCGCCTGGGGGGCGCCTTATTCACCCCTCAACTTT.

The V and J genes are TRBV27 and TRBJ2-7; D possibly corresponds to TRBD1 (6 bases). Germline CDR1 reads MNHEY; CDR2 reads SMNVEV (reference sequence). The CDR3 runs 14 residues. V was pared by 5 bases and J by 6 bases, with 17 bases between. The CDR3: CASSRKPGVGEQYF. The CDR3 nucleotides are TGTGCCAGCAGTCGAAAACCAGGGGTGGGCGAGCAGTACTTC.

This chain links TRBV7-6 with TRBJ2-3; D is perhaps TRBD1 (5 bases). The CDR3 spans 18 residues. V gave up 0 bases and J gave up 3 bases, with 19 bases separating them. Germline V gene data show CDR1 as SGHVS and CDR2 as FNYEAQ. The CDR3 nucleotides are TGTGCCAGCAGCTTAGCCAGTGGAAGGCAGGGTGCAACAGATACGCAGTATTTT. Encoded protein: CASSLASGRQGATDTQYF.

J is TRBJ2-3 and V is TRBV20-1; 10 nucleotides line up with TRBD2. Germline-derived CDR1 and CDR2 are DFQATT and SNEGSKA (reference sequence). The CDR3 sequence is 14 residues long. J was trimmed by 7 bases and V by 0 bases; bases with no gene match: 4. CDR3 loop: CSARELAGENTQYF. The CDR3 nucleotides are TGCAGTGCTAGAGAGCTAGCGGGAGAAAATACGCAGTATTTT.

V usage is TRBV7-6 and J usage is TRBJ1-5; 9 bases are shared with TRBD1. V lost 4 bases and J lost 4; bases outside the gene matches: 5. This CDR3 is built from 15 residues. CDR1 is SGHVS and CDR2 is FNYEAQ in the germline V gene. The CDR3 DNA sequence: TGTGCCAGCAGCTATAGGACAGGGGCGAATCAGCCCCAGCATTTT. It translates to CASSYRTGANQPQHF.

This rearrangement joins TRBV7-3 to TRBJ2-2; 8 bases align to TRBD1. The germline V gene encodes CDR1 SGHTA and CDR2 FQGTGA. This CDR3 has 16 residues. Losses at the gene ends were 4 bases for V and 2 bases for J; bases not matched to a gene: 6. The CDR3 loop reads CASSSKGQANTGELFF. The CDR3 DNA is TGTGCCAGCAGCTCAAAGGGACAGGCCAACACCGGGGAGCTGTTTTTT.

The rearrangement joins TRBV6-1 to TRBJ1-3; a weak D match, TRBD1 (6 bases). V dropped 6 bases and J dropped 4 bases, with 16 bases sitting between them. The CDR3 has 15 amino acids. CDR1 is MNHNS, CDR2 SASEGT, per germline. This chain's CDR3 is CASSPTGSQGNTIYF. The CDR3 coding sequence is TGTGCCAGCAGCCCTACAGGGTCCCAGGGAAACACCATATATTTT.

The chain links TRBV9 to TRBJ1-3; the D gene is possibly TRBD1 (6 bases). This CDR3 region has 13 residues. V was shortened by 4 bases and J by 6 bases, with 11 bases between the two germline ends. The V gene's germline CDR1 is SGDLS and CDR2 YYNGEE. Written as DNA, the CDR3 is TGTGCCAGCAGCAGACCAGGGGTAAACACCATATATTTT. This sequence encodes CASSRPGVNTIYF.

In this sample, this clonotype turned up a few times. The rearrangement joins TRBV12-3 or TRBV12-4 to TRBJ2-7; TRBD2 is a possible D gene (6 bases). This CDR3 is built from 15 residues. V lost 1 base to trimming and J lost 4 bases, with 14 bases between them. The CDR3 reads CASSLERDFSYEQYF. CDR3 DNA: TGTGCCAGCAGTTTAGAAAGGGACTTCTCTTACGAGCAGTACTTC.

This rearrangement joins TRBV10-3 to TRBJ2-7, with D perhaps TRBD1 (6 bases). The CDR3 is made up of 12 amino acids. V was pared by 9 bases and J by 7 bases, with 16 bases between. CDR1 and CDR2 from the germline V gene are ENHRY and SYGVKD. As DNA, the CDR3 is TGTGCCATTGGACAGCACCTGGGGGAGCAGTACTTC. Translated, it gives CAIGQHLGEQYF.

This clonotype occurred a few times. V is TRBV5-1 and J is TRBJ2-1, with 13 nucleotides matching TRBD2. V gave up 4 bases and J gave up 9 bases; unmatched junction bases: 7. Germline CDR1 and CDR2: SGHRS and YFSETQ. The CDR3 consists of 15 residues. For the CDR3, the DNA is TGCGCCAGCAGCGGGGGACTAGCGGGAAGCAGTGAGCAGTTCTTC. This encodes CASSGGLAGSSEQFF. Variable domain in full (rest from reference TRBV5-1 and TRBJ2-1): KAGVTQTPRYLIKTRGQQVTLSCSPISGHRSVSWYQQTPGQGLQFLFEYFSETQRNKGNFPGRFSGRQFSNSRSEMNVSTLELGDSALYLCASSGGLAGSSEQFFGPGTRLTVL.

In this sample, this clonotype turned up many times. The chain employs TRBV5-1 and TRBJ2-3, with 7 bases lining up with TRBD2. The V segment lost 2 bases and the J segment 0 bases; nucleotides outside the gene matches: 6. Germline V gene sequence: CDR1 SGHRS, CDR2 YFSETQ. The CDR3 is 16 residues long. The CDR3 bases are TGCGCCAGCAGCTTAGGAGCGGGACCTAGCACAGATACGCAGTATTTT. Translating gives CASSLGAGPSTDTQYF. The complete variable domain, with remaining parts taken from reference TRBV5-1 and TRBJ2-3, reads KAGVTQTPRYLIKTRGQQVTLSCSPISGHRSVSWYQQTPGQGLQFLFEYFSETQRNKGNFPGRFSGRQFSNSRSEMNVSTLELGDSALYLCASSLGAGPSTDTQYFGPGTRLTVL.

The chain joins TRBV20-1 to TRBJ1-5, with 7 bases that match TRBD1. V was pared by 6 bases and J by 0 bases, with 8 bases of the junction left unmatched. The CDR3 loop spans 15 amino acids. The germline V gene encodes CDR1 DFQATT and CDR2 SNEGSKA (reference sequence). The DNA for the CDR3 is TGCAGTGCAACCAGGGGGGGAAATAGCAATCAGCCCCAGCATTTT. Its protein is CSATRGGNSNQPQHF.

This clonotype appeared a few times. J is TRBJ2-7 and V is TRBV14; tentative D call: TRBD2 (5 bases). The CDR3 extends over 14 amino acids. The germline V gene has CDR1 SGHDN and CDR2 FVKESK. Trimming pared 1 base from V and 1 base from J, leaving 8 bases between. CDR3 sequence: CASSQGLASYEQYF. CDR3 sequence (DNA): TGTGCCAGCAGCCAAGGTCTAGCTTCCTACGAGCAGTACTTC.

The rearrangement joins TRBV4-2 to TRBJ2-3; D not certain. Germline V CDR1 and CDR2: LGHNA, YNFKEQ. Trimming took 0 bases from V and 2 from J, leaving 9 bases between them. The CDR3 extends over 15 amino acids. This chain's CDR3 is CASSQEGRITDTQYF. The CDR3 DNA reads TGTGCCAGCAGCCAAGAGGGCCGGATCACAGATACGCAGTATTTT.

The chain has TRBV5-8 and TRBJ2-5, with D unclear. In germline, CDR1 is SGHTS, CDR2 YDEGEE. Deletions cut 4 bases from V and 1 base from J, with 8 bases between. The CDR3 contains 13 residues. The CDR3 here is CASSLVSQETQYF. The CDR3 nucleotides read TGTGCCAGCAGCCTCGTATCCCAAGAGACCCAGTACTTC.

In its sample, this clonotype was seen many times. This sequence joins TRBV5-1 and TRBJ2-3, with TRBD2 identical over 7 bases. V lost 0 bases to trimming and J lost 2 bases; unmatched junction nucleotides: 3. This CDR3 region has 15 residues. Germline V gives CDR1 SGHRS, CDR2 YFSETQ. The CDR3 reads CASSLGSGHTDTQYF. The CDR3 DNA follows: TGCGCCAGCAGCTTGGGTAGCGGGCACACAGATACGCAGTATTTT.

Here the CDR3 reads CATSRTGGRERYTGELFF. The CDR3 DNA is TGTGCCACCAGCAGGACAGGGGGTAGGGAGAGGTACACCGGGGAGCTGTTTTTT. This chain links TRBV15 with TRBJ2-2; the match to TRBD1 covers 9 bases. CDR3 length: 18 amino acids. After removal of 3 bases from V and 3 bases from J, the junction contained 11 bases not matched to a gene. CDR1 LNHNV and CDR2 YYDKDF come from the germline V gene (reference sequence).

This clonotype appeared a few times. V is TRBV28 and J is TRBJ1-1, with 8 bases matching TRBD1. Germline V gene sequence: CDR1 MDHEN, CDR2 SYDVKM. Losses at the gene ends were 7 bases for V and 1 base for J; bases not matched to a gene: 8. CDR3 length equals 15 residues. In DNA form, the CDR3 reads TGTGCCAGCACCTCCGGGACAGGTTCGAACACTGAAGCTTTCTTT. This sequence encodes CASTSGTGSNTEAFF.

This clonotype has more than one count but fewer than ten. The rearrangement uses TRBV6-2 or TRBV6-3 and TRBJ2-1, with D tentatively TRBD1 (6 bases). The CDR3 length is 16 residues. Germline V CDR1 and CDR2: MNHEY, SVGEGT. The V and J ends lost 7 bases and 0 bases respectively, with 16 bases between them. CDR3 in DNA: TGTGCCAGCACCACAGGGCTATCGAGCTCCTACAATGAGCAGTTCTTC. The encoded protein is CASTTGLSSSYNEQFF.

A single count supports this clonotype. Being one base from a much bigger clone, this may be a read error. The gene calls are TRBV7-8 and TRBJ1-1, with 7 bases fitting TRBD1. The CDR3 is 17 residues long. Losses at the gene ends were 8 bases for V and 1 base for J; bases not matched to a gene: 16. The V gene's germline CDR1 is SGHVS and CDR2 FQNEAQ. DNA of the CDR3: TGTGCCAGCTTGGGGGCAGGGGGTGACCCTTCGAACACTGAAGCTTTCTTT. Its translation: CASLGAGGDPSNTEAFF.

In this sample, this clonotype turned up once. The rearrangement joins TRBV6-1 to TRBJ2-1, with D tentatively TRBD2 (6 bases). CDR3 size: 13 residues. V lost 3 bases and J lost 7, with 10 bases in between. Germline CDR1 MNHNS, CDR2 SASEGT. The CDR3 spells CASSDALANEQFF. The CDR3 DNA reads TGTGCCAGCAGTGACGCACTAGCTAATGAGCAGTTCTTC.

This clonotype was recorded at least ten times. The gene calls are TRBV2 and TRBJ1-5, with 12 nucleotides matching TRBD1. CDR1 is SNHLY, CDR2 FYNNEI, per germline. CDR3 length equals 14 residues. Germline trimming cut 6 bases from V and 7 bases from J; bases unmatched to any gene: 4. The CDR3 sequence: CASSGTGGEQPQHF. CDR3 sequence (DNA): TGTGCCAGCAGCGGGACAGGGGGCGAACAGCCCCAGCATTTT.

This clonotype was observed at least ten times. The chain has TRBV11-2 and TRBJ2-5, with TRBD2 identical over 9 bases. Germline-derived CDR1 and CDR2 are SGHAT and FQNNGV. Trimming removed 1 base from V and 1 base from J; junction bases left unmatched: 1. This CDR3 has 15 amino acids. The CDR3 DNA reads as TGTGCCAGCAGCTTAGGCGGGGGGGCCCAAGAGACCCAGTACTTC. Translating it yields CASSLGGGAQETQYF.

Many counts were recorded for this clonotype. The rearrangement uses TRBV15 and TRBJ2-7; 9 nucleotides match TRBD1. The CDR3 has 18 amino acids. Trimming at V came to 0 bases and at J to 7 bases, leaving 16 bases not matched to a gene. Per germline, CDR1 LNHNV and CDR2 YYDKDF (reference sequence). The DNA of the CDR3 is TGTGCCACCAGCAGAGATCTTCCGGGACAGGGATATCTACGAGAGCAGTACTTC. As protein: CATSRDLPGQGYLREQYF.